One sample yielded the 21 T cell receptor beta chains listed below, sequenced in a study of prognosis after radiotherapy for stage I lung cancer. CDR3 of TCR beta was amplified from genomic DNA via a two-round multiplex PCR. Used in first-round PCR were primers specific to each TRBV and TRBJ gene. MiXCR, run by TCRdb on the multiplex PCR reads, gives a single entry per CDR3 protein. The repertoire holds 12,000 to 15,000 distinct CDR3 sequences, with about 37% as singletons. This material consisted of PBMCs, taken before or after stereotactic body radiation therapy (not recorded which). These receptors all come from a donor aged 50 or older with non-small cell lung cancer.

This clonotype showed up many times. The chain links TRBV15 to TRBJ2-4; 10 bases align to TRBD2. Trimming took 3 bases from V and 2 from J; bases not matched to a gene: 1. CDR3 length equals 15 residues. The germline CDR1 and CDR2 sequences are LNHNV and YYDKDF (reference sequence). CDR3 region: CATSSSGRTKNIQYF. The CDR3 DNA is TGTGCCACCAGCAGTAGCGGGAGGACCAAAAACATTCAGTACTTC.

A note on this clonotype: Since the CDR3 does not end with the conserved phenylalanine or tryptophan, this likely comes from a read error. The J gene is TRBJ1-6, the V gene TRBV9; TRBD1 agrees at 10 bases. The CDR3 is 16 residues long. The germline V gene has CDR1 SGDLS and CDR2 YYNGEE. Germline trimming cut 4 bases from V and 8 bases from J; bases unmatched to any gene: 9. CDR3 protein: CASSTGQGVPDSPLHL. CDR3 DNA sequence: TGTGCCAGCAGCACCGGACAGGGGGTACCAGATTCACCCCTCCACCTT.

The CDR3 is CASRGHDRQETQYF. The DNA of the CDR3 is TGTGCCAGCAGGGGCCATGACAGGCAAGAGACCCAGTACTTC. The chain combines TRBV6-1 with TRBJ2-5; weak D call: TRBD1 (6 bases). The CDR3 totals 14 residues. Per germline, CDR1 MNHNS and CDR2 SASEGT. Trimming pared 6 bases from V and 2 bases from J, leaving 13 bases between.

Ten or more counts support this clonotype. The rearrangement uses TRBV2 and TRBJ1-2, with a possible D match to TRBD1 (6 bases). CDR3 length: 14 amino acids. Germline assignment: CDR1 SNHLY and CDR2 FYNNEI. Trimming took 5 bases from V and 7 from J, leaving 17 bases between them. The CDR3 region has the DNA TGTGCCAGCAGTAACAGGGAGGGATTGGGTGGCTACACCTTC. It translates to CASSNREGLGGYTF.

Remarks on this clonotype: Relative to the germline gene, one junction end is altered; a read error may explain this. The CDR3: CASSLGSSWRAWNEQFF. CDR3 coding DNA: TGCGCCAGCAGCTTAGGTTCTAGCTGGAGGGCCTGGAATGAGCAGTTCTTC. V gene TRBV7-9 combines with J gene TRBJ2-1, with D perhaps matching TRBD2 (6 bases). The CDR3 extends over 17 amino acids. Germline values: CDR1 SEHNR, CDR2 FQNEAQ (reference sequence).

The CDR3 DNA reads TGTGCCAGCAGCTTCGGCAGGGCGGACACAGATACGCAGTATTTT. It is translated as CASSFGRADTDTQYF. The J gene is TRBJ2-3, the V gene TRBV7-3; TRBD1 might be the D (5 bases). The V and J ends lost 3 bases and 2 bases respectively, with 12 bases between them. Germline V gives CDR1 SGHTA, CDR2 FQGTGA. This CDR3 is 15 amino acids long.

For this clonotype: A read error is the likely source, as a far larger clone sits one nucleotide away. The chain carries TRBV5-1 and TRBJ2-1, with D tentatively TRBD2 (7 bases). This CDR3 has 13 residues. Germline values: CDR1 SGHRS, CDR2 YFSETQ. Trimming cost V 4 bases and J 10 bases, with 15 bases left between them. The CDR3 DNA reads TGCGCCAGCAGCCCCGGGGGGCCCTACGAGCAGTTCTTC. As protein: CASSPGGPYEQFF.

V gene TRBV3-1 combines with J gene TRBJ2-5; 8 nucleotides align to TRBD2. This CDR3 spans 16 amino acids. Trimming cost V 4 bases and J 0 bases; bases outside gene matches: 7. The germline gives CDR1 LGHDT, CDR2 YNNKEL (reference sequence). The CDR3 DNA reads as TGTGCCAGCAGCCCTTGGTCAGCGGGGGACCAAGAGACCCAGTACTTC. This translates into CASSPWSAGDQETQYF.

This clonotype was detected many times. V usage is TRBV4-1 and J usage is TRBJ2-2, with 9 bases lining up with TRBD1. The CDR3 loop spans 17 amino acids. After removal of 4 bases from V and 6 bases from J, the junction contained 12 bases not matched to a gene. Germline V gene data show CDR1 as MGHRA and CDR2 as YSYEKL. The chain's CDR3 is CASSRSLGTGRSGELFF. CDR3 in DNA: TGCGCCAGCAGCCGCTCGCTGGGGACAGGGCGGTCCGGGGAGCTGTTTTTT.

As to this clonotype: An end of the junction differs from the germline gene, which may be a read error. The chain's CDR3 is CASSPPGGGSRAEQLF. The CDR3, as DNA: TGTGCCAGCAGCCCCCCGGGGGGGGGCTCTAGGGCTGAGCAGCTCTTC. V and J are TRBV7-8 and TRBJ2-1, with 8 nucleotides matching TRBD2. The CDR3 contains 16 residues. From germline, CDR1 is SGHVS and CDR2 FQNEAQ.

The gene calls are TRBV19 and TRBJ1-2; 10 bases are shared with TRBD1. This CDR3 spans 17 amino acids. The germline CDR1 and CDR2 sequences are LNHDA and SQIVND (reference sequence). Unmatched junction bases numbered 17, after V lost 5 bases and J lost 8 bases. The CDR3 loop is CASSLAGTGASRSGYTF. The CDR3 DNA reads TGTGCCAGTAGTCTCGCCGGGACAGGGGCATCGAGATCAGGCTACACCTTC.

This clonotype was detected many times. The genes are TRBV28 and TRBJ1-2; 7 positions agree with TRBD1. The junction had 10 bases not matched to a gene; V was cut back by 7 bases and J by 8 bases. In germline, CDR1 is MDHEN, CDR2 SYDVKM. The length of the CDR3 is 13 residues. The CDR3 spells CASNLRGSWGYTF. The CDR3 region has the DNA TGTGCCAGCAACCTCAGGGGGTCATGGGGCTACACCTTC.

J is TRBJ2-5 and V is TRBV20-1; 7 nucleotides align to TRBD2. J gave up 2 bases and V 2 bases, and 8 bases lay outside the gene matches. Germline CDR1 DFQATT, CDR2 SNEGSKA (reference sequence). This CDR3 spans 15 amino acids. In DNA, the CDR3 is TGCAGTGCTAGATACTGGGGGGGGGAACAAGAGACCCAGTACTTC. Amino acid sequence: CSARYWGGEQETQYF.

The table lists this clonotype with many counts. This chain joins TRBV19 and TRBJ2-3, with D unclear. Trimming took off 6 bases at V and 3 bases at J, with 22 bases between the two ends. CDR1 is LNHDA and CDR2 is SQIVND in the germline V gene (reference sequence). This CDR3 has 17 residues. In DNA, the CDR3 is TGTGCCAGTAGGGTTCGTGCCCAACACCCCTCGACAGATACGCAGTATTTT. This gives the protein CASRVRAQHPSTDTQYF. The full variable domain, in which reference TRBV19 and TRBJ2-3 provide the parts outside the CDR3, is DGGITQSPKYLFRKEGQNVTLSCEQNLNHDAMYWYRQDPGQGLRLIYYSQIVNDFQKGDIAEGYSVSREKKESFPLTVTSAQKNPTAFYLCASRVRAQHPSTDTQYFGPGTRLTVL.

For this clonotype: A read error may account for a junction end that differs from germline. This rearrangement joins TRBV12-3 or TRBV12-4 to TRBJ1-2; no reliable D call. The CDR3 consists of 15 residues. The CDR3 loop reads CASSNNVDLNYGYNF. In nucleotides, the CDR3 is TGTGCCAGCAGTAATAACGTGGATCTTAACTATGGCTACAACTTC.

By share, this clonotype counts as medium-sized (0.01 to 0.1%). The rearrangement links TRBV2 to TRBJ2-1; D is undetermined. Germline CDR1 and CDR2: SNHLY and FYNNEI. The CDR3 consists of 14 residues. Between the trimmed V and J ends, which lost 8 bases and 0 bases, there was a span of 11 bases. Here the CDR3 DNA reads TGTGCCAGCGGGCGGACCAGCTCCTACAATGAGCAGTTCTTC. It translates to CASGRTSSYNEQFF.

This clonotype is categorized as medium-sized. The rearrangement links TRBV6-1 to TRBJ2-3; tentative D call: TRBD2 (5 bases). Trimming cost V 5 bases and J 5 bases, with 11 bases left between them. The CDR3 extends over 13 amino acids. Germline V lookup: CDR1 MNHNS, CDR2 SASEGT. The CDR3 sequence: CASSPHEGDTQYF. CDR3 in DNA: TGTGCCAGCAGTCCACATGAGGGAGATACGCAGTATTTT.

At least ten counts were recorded for this clonotype. The CDR3 coding sequence is TGTGCCAGCAAGGGACAGGGGGGAAATGAGCAGTTCTTC. This gives the protein CASKGQGGNEQFF. The V call is TRBV3-1, the J call TRBJ2-1; TRBD1 aligns across 11 bases. This CDR3 comprises 13 residues. Germline CDR1 LGHDT, CDR2 YNNKEL (reference sequence). After removal of 7 bases from V and 7 bases from J, the junction contained 3 bases not matched to a gene.

By share, this clonotype ranks as medium-sized. The CDR3 DNA follows: TGCGCCAGCAGCTCCCGACGCCGCGAGGGCTCCTACAATGAGCAGTTCTTC. Translated, it gives CASSSRRREGSYNEQFF. The genes are TRBV5-1 and TRBJ2-1; D may be TRBD2 (5 bases). This CDR3 comprises 17 residues. Germline-derived CDR1 and CDR2 are SGHRS and YFSETQ. Trimming took 3 bases from V and 0 from J, leaving 16 bases between them.

Turning to this clonotype: Given a far larger clone just one base away, this is likely a sequencing read error. The rearrangement uses TRBV6-2 or TRBV6-3 and TRBJ1-1; D might be TRBD1 (5 bases). Germline CDR1 is MNHEY and CDR2 is SVGEGT. The CDR3 contains 14 residues. V was clipped by 6 bases and J by 3 bases, with 14 bases between them. The CDR3 region is CASRVPRGDTEAFF. CDR3 in DNA: TGTGCCAGCAGGGTTCCCAGAGGGGACACTGAAGCTTTCTTT.

In regard to this clonotype: Since a far larger clone is one base different, this is likely a read error. This chain joins TRBV5-1 and TRBJ2-3, with D possibly matching TRBD2 (6 bases). The CDR3 extends over 15 amino acids. Germline V gives CDR1 SGHRS, CDR2 YFSETQ. Here the CDR3 reads CASSLLGEVTYTQYF. CDR3 nucleotides: TGTGCCAGCAGCCTACTGGGGGAGGTGACATATACGCAGTATTTT.